These T cell receptor beta chains were read from a single sample in a study of CD8 T cells in ankylosing spondylitis. One entry per CDR3 protein, called by TCRdb with MiXCR from the 5' RACE reads. The table includes 300,000 to 400,000 distinct CDR3 sequences, 14% to 15% detected once. What was sequenced was blood, either unsorted or a sorted T cell fraction (not recorded which). The receptors derive from a male donor with ankylosing spondylitis or in good health (not recorded which). Each CDR3 is given without its conserved first and last residue.

TRBJ2-1	TRBV11-2	ASSLDSETGVSYNEQF
TRBJ2-7	TRBV29-1	SADRGSEQY
TRBJ2-3	TRBV6-5	ASSYSGVAGPTDTQY
TRBJ2-2	TRBV3-1	ASSAPQNTGELF
TRBJ2-1	TRBV10-3	AIKAGTGTGNHNEQF
TRBJ2-7	TRBV6-1	ASSILAGETYEQY
TRBJ2-7	TRBV5-1	ASSSGQAISGEQY
TRBJ2-3	TRBV3-1	ASSHDSTDTRY
TRBJ2-3	TRBV20-1	SARELGNADTQY
TRBJ2-6	TRBV10-3	ASGGTGANVLT
TRBJ2-3	TRBV7-9	ASSFWGSAITDTQY
TRBJ1-5	TRBV27	ASSLYWQANQPQH
TRBJ2-2	TRBV4-2	ASSQGRLANTGELF
TRBJ1-1	TRBV9	ASSVQGILNTEAF
TRBJ2-1	TRBV12-3/TRBV12-4	ASSLNGPGDNEQF
TRBJ2-1	TRBV5-1	ASSSRDSTYNEQF
TRBJ1-1	TRBV7-2	ASSLSRVAF
TRBJ1-1	TRBV6-1	ASSVSKASTEAF
TRBJ2-5	TRBV19	ASSIWTGATGGTQY
TRBJ2-1	TRBV3-1	ASSQSGIPSENEQF
TRBJ1-1	TRBV12-3/TRBV12-4	ASSPIGGLYTEAF
TRBJ2-5	TRBV11-1	ASSPATGWETQY
TRBJ2-3	TRBV3-1	ASSQQGDTQY
TRBJ2-1	TRBV20-1	SARDPTGGPDNEQF
TRBJ1-2	TRBV12-3/TRBV12-4	ASSFVNNYGYT
TRBJ2-7	TRBV20-1	SALGLAGAYEQY
TRBJ1-4	TRBV18	ASSGGQGEYEKLF
TRBJ1-1	TRBV29-1	SVSQSSTEAF
TRBJ1-2	TRBV11-3	ASSFGQTYSGGYT
TRBJ2-1	TRBV12-3/TRBV12-4	ASTHRASYNEQF
TRBJ1-1	TRBV5-1	ASSRTGGLNTEAF
TRBJ2-7	TRBV7-8	ASSLSWASGSYEQY
TRBJ2-1	TRBV11-3	ASSPQGTSGSNEQF
TRBJ2-6	TRBV21-1	ASSKWVSGANVLT
TRBJ2-3	TRBV5-1	ASSSTTGGSDTQY
TRBJ2-5	TRBV7-8	ASSFRYGGGIWETQY
TRBJ1-2	TRBV12-3/TRBV12-4	ASTPMDRDWYGYT
TRBJ2-1	TRBV9	ASSAGLKARNEQF
TRBJ2-7	TRBV7-9	ASYSGAGEQY
TRBJ2-7	TRBV20-1	SARDPGTSSYEQY
TRBJ1-1	TRBV14	ASSQGDPRDGEAF
TRBJ2-1	TRBV20-1	SAIAGGPDEQF
TRBJ1-4	TRBV5-1	ASSLSNEKLF